These 21 T cell receptor beta chains were all obtained from the same sample, sequenced in a study of blood T cells in healthy people across ages. Combining a sample-barcoded 5' primer with a J-beta primer mix, a second PCR ran for 7 to 11 cycles. TCRdb processed the 5' RACE reads anew with MiXCR; each CDR3 protein has one entry. This table holds hundreds of thousands of distinct CDR3 sequences, about 21% found once. Sequencing was performed on blood. The origin of the receptors is a man in his 70s in good health.

This clonotype was detected a few times. CDR3: CASSSQTSGNRGEQFF. The CDR3 DNA sequence: TGCGCCAGCAGCTCTCAGACTAGCGGGAATCGGGGTGAGCAGTTCTTC. This chain joins TRBV5-1 and TRBJ2-1; 11 bases map to TRBD2. The CDR3 loop spans 16 amino acids. Trimming took 3 bases from V and 9 from J; bases not matched to a gene: 11. Germline-derived CDR1 and CDR2 are SGHRS and YFSETQ.

There are a few counts of this clonotype. Relative to the germline gene, one junction end is altered; a read error may explain this. The chain is built from TRBV29-1 and TRBJ2-1, with D possibly matching TRBD2 (7 bases). This CDR3 is 13 amino acids long. Looked up from germline, CDR1 is SQVTM and CDR2 is ANQGSEA. The CDR3, as DNA: TGCGGCGTTGGGGGGGACACCTACAATGAGCAGTTCTTC. It translates to CGVGGDTYNEQFF.

The sample holds a few counts of this clonotype. J is TRBJ2-7 and V is TRBV3-1; D tentatively reads TRBD1 or TRBD2 (5 bases each). CDR1 is LGHDT, CDR2 YNNKEL, per germline (reference sequence). V lost 1 base and J 8 bases, leaving 9 bases between the germline ends. The CDR3 length is 12 residues. The CDR3 region has the DNA TGTGCCAGCAGCCAAGTTCGGGGACAGCAGTACTTC. Translation gives CASSQVRGQQYF.

V is TRBV7-9 and J is TRBJ2-5; 7 positions match TRBD1. This CDR3 is built from 14 residues. V shed 5 bases and J 3 bases; nucleotides not matched to a gene: 6. Per the germline V gene, CDR1 is SEHNR and CDR2 is FQNEAQ (reference sequence). CDR3 residues: CASSTRTGEETQYF. The CDR3 nucleotides are TGTGCCAGCAGCACCCGGACAGGTGAAGAGACCCAGTACTTC.

This clonotype was found a few times. This chain's CDR3 is CASSPYDPGNSYEQYF. CDR3 coding DNA: TGTGCCAGCAGCCCTTATGACCCGGGAAATAGCTACGAGCAGTACTTC. The V call is TRBV21-1, the J call TRBJ2-5; the table's D call of TRBD1 was not tested on the DNA. The end of the DNA fits TRBJ2-7 better, so the J call may be wrong. TRBV21-1 is a pseudogene locus. The CDR3 is 16 residues long.

In this sample, this clonotype turned up a few times. The chain employs TRBV7-2 and TRBJ1-4, with D unclear. This CDR3 contains 14 residues. Per the germline V gene, CDR1 is SGHTA and CDR2 is FQGNSA. Deletions cut 1 base from V and 8 bases from J, with 11 bases between. As DNA, the CDR3 is TGTGCCAGCAGCTTAGAGATCATCGGGGAAAAACTGTTTTTT. This encodes CASSLEIIGEKLFF.

This chain joins TRBV2 and TRBJ2-3; 9 bases align to TRBD2. V gave up 5 bases and J gave up 8 bases; unmatched junction bases: 8. CDR1 is SNHLY, CDR2 FYNNEI, per germline. This CDR3 has 14 amino acids. Here the CDR3 reads CASSTSGLASTQYF. Written as DNA, the CDR3 is TGTGCCAGCAGTACCTCCGGACTAGCGTCTACGCAGTATTTT.

The rearrangement uses TRBV20-1 and TRBJ2-6; 7 bases fit TRBD1. The V segment lost 5 bases and the J segment 0 bases; nucleotides outside the gene matches: 7. The CDR3 extends over 16 amino acids. Per germline, CDR1 DFQATT and CDR2 SNEGSKA (reference sequence). This CDR3 is CSASPTGLSGANVLTF. CDR3 nucleotide sequence: TGCAGTGCTTCCCCGACAGGGCTCTCTGGGGCCAACGTCCTGACTTTC.

The rearrangement joins TRBV6-2 or TRBV6-3 to TRBJ2-6; 8 positions match TRBD1. The CDR3 covers 15 residues. Germline CDR1 and CDR2: MNHEY and SVGEGT. Trimming removed 6 bases from V and 2 bases from J; junction bases left unmatched: 3. The CDR3 is CASRETGAGANVLTF. As DNA, the CDR3 is TGTGCCAGCAGAGAGACAGGGGCTGGGGCCAACGTCCTGACTTTC.

This clonotype occurred a few times. The genes are TRBV20-1 and TRBJ1-5; 7 positions agree with TRBD1. CDR3 length equals 14 residues. The junction had 6 bases not matched to a gene; V was cut back by 3 bases and J by 4 bases. Germline V gives CDR1 DFQATT, CDR2 SNEGSKA (reference sequence). CDR3 sequence: CSASEDRPNQPQHF. In DNA, the CDR3 is TGCAGTGCTAGTGAGGACAGGCCAAATCAGCCCCAGCATTTT.

Worth noting for this clonotype: Relative to the germline gene, one junction end is altered; a read error may explain this. This chain uses TRBV18 with TRBJ2-5; D unresolved. This CDR3 is built from 13 residues. Per the germline V gene, CDR1 is KGHSH and CDR2 is LQKENI. CDR3 nucleotide sequence: TGCGCCAGCCCACCACCGATGAGAGAGACCCAGTACTTC. It translates to CASPPPMRETQYF.

The CDR3, as DNA: TGTGCCAGCAGCTTAGACCCTTACAGGGGGCCGGTCATTCAGTACTTC. Its protein is CASSLDPYRGPVIQYF. The V call is TRBV7-9, the J call TRBJ2-4; 9 nucleotides match TRBD1. The CDR3 is 16 residues long. Trimming removed 1 base from V and 9 bases from J; junction bases left unmatched: 10. Germline V CDR1 and CDR2: SEHNR, FQNEAQ (reference sequence).

The V and J genes are TRBV18 and TRBJ2-1, with D possibly being TRBD1 (5 bases). This CDR3 spans 18 amino acids. V lost 3 bases, J lost 0 bases, and 18 bases lay in between. CDR1 is KGHSH, CDR2 LQKENI, per germline. CDR3 DNA: TGTGCCAGCTCACCCAGTCAGGGTAGGTACAGCTCCTACAATGAGCAGTTCTTC. It is translated as CASSPSQGRYSSYNEQFF.

The J gene is TRBJ1-2, the V gene TRBV2, with unresolved D. V was trimmed by 2 bases and J by 8 bases, leaving 9 bases between them. Germline V gene data show CDR1 as SNHLY and CDR2 as FYNNEI. The CDR3 contains 12 residues. CDR3 sequence reads: CASSEQGNGYTF. CDR3 in DNA: TGTGCCAGCAGTGAACAAGGAAACGGCTACACCTTC.

The CDR3 region is CASSLGGWYNTEAFF. In DNA form, the CDR3 reads TGCGCCAGCAGCTTGGGCGGGTGGTATAACACTGAAGCTTTCTTT. The rearrangement links TRBV5-1 to TRBJ1-1; no definite D call. The germline V gene encodes CDR1 SGHRS and CDR2 YFSETQ. Trimming took 0 bases from V and 2 from J, leaving 11 bases between them. This CDR3 spans 15 amino acids.

J is TRBJ2-1 and V is TRBV5-1; D tentatively fits TRBD1 or TRBD2 (5 bases each). Trimming cost V 3 bases and J 6 bases, with 16 bases left between them. This CDR3 spans 15 amino acids. Germline loops: CDR1 SGHRS, CDR2 YFSETQ. CDR3 region: CASSSGPEGANEQFF. CDR3 coding DNA: TGCGCCAGCAGCTCGGGACCTGAAGGGGCCAATGAGCAGTTCTTC.

This clonotype was seen only once. At one of its ends the junction is not consistent with the germline gene, which may arise from a read error. The J gene is TRBJ1-2, the V gene TRBV4-3; D is perhaps TRBD1 (6 bases). The CDR3 spans 15 residues. Germline V gene lookup returns CDR1 LGHNA and CDR2 YSLEER. CDR3 sequence reads: CASSLGSGTSDRKAF. The CDR3 DNA is TGCGCCAGCAGCCTTGGGTCCGGGACATCGGATAGGAAGGCCTTC.

This clonotype was picked up a small number of times. The junction departs from germline at one end; a sequencing error may be responsible. The gene calls are TRBV5-1 and TRBJ1-2; 9 bases line up with TRBD1. This CDR3 has 13 residues. CDR1 SGHRS and CDR2 YFSETQ come from the germline V gene. The CDR3 protein is CASSATGGYGYTF. As DNA, the CDR3 is TGTGCCAGCAGTGCGACAGGGGGCTATGGCTACACCTTC.

This chain uses TRBV28 with TRBJ2-5; D gene unclear. Germline V gene data show CDR1 as MDHEN and CDR2 as SYDVKM. This CDR3 has 13 amino acids. V dropped 6 bases and J dropped 6 bases, with 14 bases sitting between them. CDR3 DNA: TGTGCCAGCAGAACTTCTAAGAGGCAGACCCAGTACTTC. Its protein is CASRTSKRQTQYF.

This clonotype was counted many times. This rearrangement joins TRBV7-9 to TRBJ2-5; no clear D gene. V was cut by 1 base and J by 0 bases, with 9 bases left in between. Germline values: CDR1 SEHNR, CDR2 FQNEAQ (reference sequence). This CDR3 spans 15 amino acids. For the CDR3, the DNA is TGTGCCAGCAGCTTAGGGTTGGGGTACCAAGAGACCCAGTACTTC. The encoded protein is CASSLGLGYQETQYF. Supplemented by reference TRBV7-9 and TRBJ2-5, the full variable domain reads DTGVSQNPRHKITKRGQNVTFRCDPISEHNRLYWYRQTLGQGPEFLTYFQNEAQLEKSRLLSDRFSAERPKGSFSTLEIQRTEQGDSAMYLCASSLGLGYQETQYFGPGTRLLVL.

V is TRBV5-1 and J is TRBJ2-7; 7 bases map to TRBD2. The CDR3 consists of 13 residues. V dropped 4 bases and J dropped 5; count of bases not matched to a gene: 6. Germline V gene sequence: CDR1 SGHRS, CDR2 YFSETQ. CDR3 nucleotides: TGCGCCAGCAGCGCGACTAGCCGCGACGAGCAGTACTTC. Amino acid sequence: CASSATSRDEQYF.